A single sample is the source of the 20 T cell receptor beta chains below, sequenced in a study of siplizumab effects on memory and regulatory T cells. Profiling relied on immunoSEQ multiplex PCR, and the TCRdb table lists in-frame clones only, not all of them. The repertoire holds some 100,000 clones, more than 90% seen once, with about 0.15% in the top ten. Sequencing used CD4+ T cells sorted from blood. Receptors were obtained from a human donor in good health.

The chain recombines TRBV19 with TRBJ2-3; no reliable D call. Germline CDR1 LNHDA, CDR2 SQIVND (reference sequence). The V end was cut by 5 bases, the J end by 1 base, with 4 bases between. CDR3 length equals 12 residues. The CDR3 loop is CASSVRTDTQYF. For the CDR3, the DNA is TGTGCCAGTAGTGTCCGCACAGATACGCAGTATTTT.

This chain connects TRBV7-2 to TRBJ2-2, with a possible D match to TRBD2 (7 bases). This CDR3 has 15 residues. Germline V gives CDR1 SGHTA, CDR2 FQGNSA. Trimming removed 4 bases from V and 4 bases from J, with 13 bases in between. The CDR3 loop is CASSSGGRVTGELFF. CDR3 DNA: TGTGCCAGCAGCTCCGGGGGGCGTGTCACCGGGGAGCTGTTTTTT.

The V gene is TRBV6-6, the J gene TRBJ1-1, with D possibly matching TRBD1 (5 bases). CDR1 and CDR2 (germline): MNHNY, SVGAGI (reference sequence). This CDR3 contains 16 residues. V lost 2 bases and J lost 1, with 14 bases in between. The CDR3 spells CASSYSPPGTNTEAFF. DNA of the CDR3: TGTGCCAGCAGTTACAGCCCCCCGGGGACGAACACTGAAGCTTTCTTT.

J is TRBJ2-7 and V is TRBV18, with 8 bases aligning to TRBD1. Germline V gene data show CDR1 as KGHSH and CDR2 as LQKENI. Trimming removed 5 bases from V and 0 bases from J; junction bases left unmatched: 9. There are 16 residues in the CDR3. CDR3 amino acids: CASSAWTGPNSYEQYF. The CDR3 DNA sequence: TGTGCCAGCTCAGCGTGGACAGGGCCAAACTCCTACGAGCAGTACTTC.

The genes are TRBV5-3 and TRBJ2-3; no definite D call. TRBV5-3 belongs to the ORF category, with a function that is uncertain. CDR3 length equals 15 residues. Trimming left V 3 bases short and J 6 bases short, with 17 bases between. CDR3 in amino acids: CARSYRIQAGDTQYF. The CDR3 nucleotides are TGTGCCAGAAGCTATCGGATCCAGGCTGGGGATACGCAGTATTTT.

The chain uses TRBV15 and TRBJ2-6, with D perhaps TRBD2 (5 bases). Germline lookup yields CDR1 LNHNV and CDR2 YYDKDF (reference sequence). CDR3 length: 16 amino acids. The V gene lost 3 bases and the J gene lost 0 bases, with 9 bases spanning the gap. The CDR3 DNA reads as TGTGCCACCAGCAGGGGAGTCCTCTCTGGGGCCAACGTCCTGACTTTC. Its protein product is CATSRGVLSGANVLTF.

The V gene is TRBV13, the J gene TRBJ1-1; TRBD1 matches 8 bases. The CDR3 has 15 residues. CDR1 is PRHDT, CDR2 FYEKMQ, per germline (reference sequence). V dropped 2 bases and J dropped 4; count of bases not matched to a gene: 6. The CDR3 coding sequence is TGTGCCAGCAGCTTAAACAGGGGGATTGGCACTGAAGCTTTCTTT. It encodes CASSLNRGIGTEAFF.

The chain employs TRBV7-3 and TRBJ1-2, with D perhaps matching TRBD1 (5 bases). V gave up 5 bases and J gave up 2 bases, with 18 bases separating them. The CDR3 has 16 residues. In germline, CDR1 is SGHTA, CDR2 FQGTGA. The CDR3 protein is CASSPFGGETNYGYTF. DNA of the CDR3: TGTGCCAGCAGCCCGTTCGGGGGAGAGACAAACTATGGCTACACCTTC. The full variable domain, in which reference TRBV7-3 and TRBJ1-2 provide the parts outside the CDR3, is GAGVSQTPSNKVTEKGKYVELRCDPISGHTALYWYRQSLGQGPEFLIYFQGTGAADDSGLPNDRFFAVRPEGSVSTLKIQRTERGDSAVYLCASSPFGGETNYGYTFGSGTRLTVV.

V is TRBV6-1 and J is TRBJ1-3; D may be TRBD1 (5 bases). Germline values: CDR1 MNHNS, CDR2 SASEGT. This CDR3 region has 21 residues. V lost 4 bases, J lost 0 bases, and 28 bases lay in between. The CDR3 DNA is TGTGCCAGCAGTGTAGCGGGGTACGAGGGGCATCCCTTAAGCTCTGGAAACACCATATATTTT. It specifies CASSVAGYEGHPLSSGNTIYF.

The rearrangement links TRBV7-8 to TRBJ2-7; D is unresolved. Trimming cost V 0 bases and J 0 bases, with 12 bases left between them. Germline V gene sequence: CDR1 SGHVS, CDR2 FQNEAQ. There are 16 residues in the CDR3. CDR3 region: CASSLASQFSSYEQYF. CDR3 in DNA: TGTGCCAGCAGCTTAGCCAGCCAGTTTAGCTCCTACGAGCAGTACTTC.

The CDR3 loop reads CASRLGGQKEKLFF. The CDR3 nucleotides are TGTGCCAGCAGATTAGGGGGACAGAAAGAAAAACTGTTTTTT. V is TRBV28 and J is TRBJ1-4, with 7 bases lining up with TRBD1. Trimming took 6 bases from V and 8 from J; bases not matched to a gene: 9. The CDR3 extends over 14 amino acids. Germline V gene data show CDR1 as MDHEN and CDR2 as SYDVKM.

This chain links TRBV6-1 with TRBJ2-6, with 8 bases matching TRBD1. V lost 3 bases to trimming and J lost 1 base; unmatched junction nucleotides: 2. The CDR3 runs 16 residues. Germline CDR1 and CDR2: MNHNS and SASEGT. As DNA, the CDR3 is TGTGCCAGCAGTGACGGACAGGGTTCTGGGGCCAACGTCCTGACTTTC. This sequence encodes CASSDGQGSGANVLTF.

This sequence joins TRBV7-9 and TRBJ2-5; 10 bases are a match to TRBD1. The CDR3 has 16 amino acids. The J segment lost 0 bases and the V segment lost 2 bases, leaving 3 bases of the junction unmatched. The germline V gene encodes CDR1 SEHNR and CDR2 FQNEAQ (reference sequence). The CDR3 DNA reads as TGTGCCAGCAGCTTAAGGGGACAGGGGTACCAAGAGACCCAGTACTTC. Its translation is CASSLRGQGYQETQYF.

The gene calls are TRBV2 and TRBJ2-5; weak D call: TRBD1 (6 bases). The CDR3 has 17 amino acids. The V end was cut by 3 bases, the J end by 4 bases, with 21 bases between. Germline lookup yields CDR1 SNHLY and CDR2 FYNNEI. CDR3 region: CASSDSGRGRLGETQYF. CDR3 nucleotide sequence: TGTGCCAGCAGTGATAGTGGCAGGGGTCGGTTGGGAGAGACCCAGTACTTC.

V gene TRBV2 combines with J gene TRBJ2-2, with D perhaps assigned TRBD1 or TRBD2 (5 bases each). The CDR3 has 16 residues. Trimming pared 0 bases from V and 0 bases from J, leaving 8 bases between. Germline loops: CDR1 SNHLY, CDR2 FYNNEI. The CDR3 DNA is TGTGCCAGCAGTGAAGCCGGGACCGCGAACACCGGGGAGCTGTTTTTT. Its translation is CASSEAGTANTGELFF.

This clone appeared once. This chain links TRBV7-2 with TRBJ2-1, with D possibly being TRBD1 or TRBD2 (5 bases each). CDR1 SGHTA and CDR2 FQGNSA come from the germline V gene. V dropped 0 bases and J dropped 12 bases, with 6 bases sitting between them. This CDR3 spans 11 amino acids. CDR3 amino acids: CASSLAGAQFF. The DNA of the CDR3 is TGTGCCAGCAGCTTAGCCGGGGCGCAGTTCTTC.

This clone was seen once. The chain couples TRBV19 to TRBJ1-3, with 7 nucleotides matching TRBD1. CDR3 length equals 19 residues. V lost 1 base, J lost 0 bases, and 12 bases stayed unmatched. Germline CDR1 LNHDA, CDR2 SQIVND (reference sequence). The CDR3 loop reads CASSIARPGQSFSGNTIYF. In nucleotides, the CDR3 is TGTGCCAGTAGTATAGCTCGCCCGGGACAGTCTTTCTCTGGAAACACCATATATTTT.

The CDR3 region has the DNA TGTGCCAGCATCCACCGGGGGGGGACGAATTCACCCCTCCACTTT. Translated, it gives CASIHRGGTNSPLHF. The chain employs TRBV27 and TRBJ1-6, with D perhaps matching TRBD1 (5 bases). The V gene's germline CDR1 is MNHEY and CDR2 SMNVEV (reference sequence). Trimming shortened V by 7 bases and J by 7 bases, and 17 bases separated the two germline ends. This CDR3 has 15 amino acids.

The CDR3 DNA is TGTGCCACCAGCAACAGCGCCGGGGAGCTGTTTTTT. This gives the protein CATSNSAGELFF. The chain recombines TRBV15 with TRBJ2-2; D remains ambiguous. The CDR3 sequence is 12 residues long. The V end was cut by 4 bases, the J end by 6 bases, with 6 bases between. Germline CDR1 reads LNHNV; CDR2 reads YYDKDF (reference sequence).

V is TRBV28 and J is TRBJ1-5, with D hard to call. The germline CDR1 and CDR2 sequences are MDHEN and SYDVKM. Trimming cost V 7 bases and J 4 bases, with 14 bases left between them. The CDR3 spans 14 residues. CDR3 loop: CASNPPPRNQPQHF. The CDR3 DNA reads TGTGCCAGCAATCCGCCCCCTCGAAATCAGCCCCAGCATTTT.